This is a list of T cell receptor beta chains from one sample in a study of shared clonotypes between healthy human individuals. Sequencing was performed with immunoSEQ multiplex PCR; in TCRdb, only in-frame clones are kept and a portion is missing. This table holds roughly 1,600,000 clones, about 98.5% found once. Specimen: naive CD4+ T cells sorted from blood. All receptors derive from a man aged 25-45 years in good health. The CDR3 runs from the conserved cysteine through the conserved F or W. The order of the fields is D gene, clone size, V gene, CDR3 protein. A D gene is named only where the DNA matches it firmly. Only some rows state a clone size, as once, few, many or a class for expanded clones.

D: -
size: -
V: TRBV15
CDR3: CATSRGGGDNEQFF

D: TRBD1
size: -
V: TRBV9
CDR3: CASSEQGADEQFF

D: -
size: -
V: TRBV11-2
CDR3: CASSLKIVGGYEQYF

D: -
size: -
V: TRBV11-2
CDR3: CASSLAGRNYEQYF

D: -
size: -
V: TRBV11-2
CDR3: CASSPINGFRNEQFF

D: TRBD1
size: -
V: TRBV28
CDR3: CASSLLDRGSSGANVLTF

D: TRBD2
size: -
V: TRBV28
CDR3: CASSTRSSGRSQKTQYF

D: -
size: -
V: TRBV9
CDR3: CASSVQGFSGNTIYF

D: -
size: few
V: TRBV5-4
CDR3: CASSLVGYNEQFF

D: TRBD1
size: few
V: TRBV27
CDR3: CASSSWFSGRTGRETQYF

D: TRBD1
size: -
V: TRBV5-4
CDR3: CASRLRQGTATDTQYF

D: TRBD1
size: once
V: TRBV6-1
CDR3: CASSRDRAAYNEQFF

D: -
size: -
V: TRBV7-9
CDR3: CASSSRLEPYNEQFF

D: -
size: once
V: TRBV7-8
CDR3: CASSLDFPGSDTEAFF